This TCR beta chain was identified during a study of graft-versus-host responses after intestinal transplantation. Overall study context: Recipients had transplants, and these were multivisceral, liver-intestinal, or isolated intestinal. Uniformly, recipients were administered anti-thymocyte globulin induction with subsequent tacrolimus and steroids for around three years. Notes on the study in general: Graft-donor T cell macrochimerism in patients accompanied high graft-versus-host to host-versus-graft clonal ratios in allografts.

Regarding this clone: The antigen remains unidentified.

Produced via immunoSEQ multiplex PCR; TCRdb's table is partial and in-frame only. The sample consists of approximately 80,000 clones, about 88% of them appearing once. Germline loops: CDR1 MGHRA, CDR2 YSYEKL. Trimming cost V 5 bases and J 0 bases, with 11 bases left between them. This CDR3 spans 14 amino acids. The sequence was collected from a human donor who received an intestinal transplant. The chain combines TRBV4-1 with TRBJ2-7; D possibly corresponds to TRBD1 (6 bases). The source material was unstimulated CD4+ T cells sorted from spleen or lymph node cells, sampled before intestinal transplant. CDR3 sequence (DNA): TGCGCCAGCAGCTCCAGGGGTAGCTCCTACGAGCAGTACTTC. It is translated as CASSSRGSSYEQYF.